This entry lists 8 T cell receptor beta chains sequenced from one sample in a study of a mutant IDH1 vaccine in newly diagnosed glioma. Noted time point: week 47, end of study. Each dose delivered 300 ug of mutant IDH1 20-mer peptide subcutaneously with imiquimod. Data came from immunoSEQ multiplex PCR; TCRdb stores just in-frame clones and leaves some out. The sample has about 56,000 clones; 83% are singletons. These receptors' antigens are unknown. The starting material was PBMCs, obtained from a glioma patient whose treatment included an IDH1 peptide vaccine. These receptors were taken from a woman in her fifties or sixties with glioma.

The chain is built from TRBV7-3 and TRBJ2-1, with D possibly matching TRBD1 (6 bases). CDR1 and CDR2 from the germline V gene are SGHTA and FQGTGA. This CDR3 region has 13 residues. Trimming left V 4 bases short and J 6 bases short, with 10 bases between. The CDR3 loop is CASSSQGLNEQFF. The CDR3 DNA follows: TGTGCCAGCAGCTCACAGGGCCTCAATGAGCAGTTCTTC. Full variable domain (outside the CDR3, taken from reference TRBV7-3 and TRBJ2-1): GAGVSQTPSNKVTEKGKYVELRCDPISGHTALYWYRQSLGQGPEFLIYFQGTGAADDSGLPNDRFFAVRPEGSVSTLKIQRTERGDSAVYLCASSSQGLNEQFFGPGTRLTVL.

This clone has only a few counts. CDR3 DNA sequence: TGCGCCAGCAGCCAAGATAGTGCAAGCATTCAGTACTTC. Its protein is CASSQDSASIQYF. V and J are TRBV4-3 and TRBJ2-4, with unresolved D. V was pared by 0 bases and J by 9 bases, with 9 bases between. CDR3 length: 13 amino acids. The germline V gene encodes CDR1 LGHNA and CDR2 YSLEER.

The CDR3 coding sequence is TGTGCCAGCAGCTCGGAGGACAGACACACAGATACGCAGTATTTT. This codes for CASSSEDRHTDTQYF. The chain combines TRBV7-3 with TRBJ2-3; TRBD1 might be the D (6 bases). V was pared by 4 bases and J by 2 bases, with 13 bases between. The CDR3 runs 15 residues. Germline CDR1 and CDR2: SGHTA and FQGTGA.

J is TRBJ2-7 and V is TRBV28, with D unresolved. The CDR3 loop spans 12 amino acids. Germline-derived CDR1 and CDR2 are MDHEN and SYDVKM. Trimming left V 5 bases short and J 3 bases short, with 8 bases between. The CDR3 loop reads CASSPISYEQYF. The CDR3 bases are TGTGCCAGCAGTCCCATAAGCTACGAGCAGTACTTC. The full variable domain, in which reference TRBV28 and TRBJ2-7 provide the parts outside the CDR3, is DVKVTQSSRYLVKRTGEKVFLECVQDMDHENMFWYRQDPGLGLRLIYFSYDVKMKEKGDIPEGYSVSREKKERFSLILESASTNQTSMYLCASSPISYEQYFGPGTRLTVT.

The chain couples TRBV11-2 to TRBJ2-5, with D unresolved. The CDR3 has 11 amino acids. Germline loops: CDR1 SGHAT, CDR2 FQNNGV. The V gene lost 1 base and the J gene lost 4 bases, with 1 base spanning the gap. The CDR3 loop is CASSLGETQYF. In nucleotides, the CDR3 is TGTGCCAGCAGCTTAGGAGAGACCCAGTACTTC.

The rearrangement links TRBV9 to TRBJ2-5, with D possibly TRBD2 on 5 matching bases. The CDR3 is 13 residues long. Germline V gives CDR1 SGDLS, CDR2 YYNGEE. The V and J ends lost 1 base and 5 bases respectively, with 9 bases between them. The CDR3 DNA reads TGTGCCAGCAGCGTAAGGGAGAAGGAGACCCAGTACTTC. Its translation is CASSVREKETQYF. Supplemented by reference TRBV9 and TRBJ2-5, the full variable domain reads DSGVTQTPKHLITATGQRVTLRCSPRSGDLSVYWYQQSLDQGLQFLIQYYNGEERAKGNILERFSAQQFPDLHSELNLSSLELGDSALYFCASSVREKETQYFGPGTRLLVL.

This chain connects TRBV10-1 to TRBJ1-3; TRBD1 is a possible D gene (5 bases). Germline V lookup: CDR1 WNHNN, CDR2 SYGVQD (reference sequence). The V and J ends lost 8 bases and 13 bases respectively, with 9 bases between them. This CDR3 comprises 9 residues. The CDR3 DNA reads TGCGCCAGCTTTAGGGGTATATATTTT. It is translated as CASFRGIYF.

This chain links TRBV7-9 with TRBJ2-7; D may correspond to TRBD1 or TRBD2 (7 bases each). From germline, CDR1 is SEHNR and CDR2 FQNEAQ (reference sequence). The CDR3 covers 15 residues. V lost 7 bases to trimming and J lost 6 bases, with 22 bases between them. The CDR3 loop reads CASTSIGRGQAEQYF. DNA for the CDR3: TGTGCCAGCACCTCAATTGGGAGGGGGCAGGCCGAGCAGTACTTC.